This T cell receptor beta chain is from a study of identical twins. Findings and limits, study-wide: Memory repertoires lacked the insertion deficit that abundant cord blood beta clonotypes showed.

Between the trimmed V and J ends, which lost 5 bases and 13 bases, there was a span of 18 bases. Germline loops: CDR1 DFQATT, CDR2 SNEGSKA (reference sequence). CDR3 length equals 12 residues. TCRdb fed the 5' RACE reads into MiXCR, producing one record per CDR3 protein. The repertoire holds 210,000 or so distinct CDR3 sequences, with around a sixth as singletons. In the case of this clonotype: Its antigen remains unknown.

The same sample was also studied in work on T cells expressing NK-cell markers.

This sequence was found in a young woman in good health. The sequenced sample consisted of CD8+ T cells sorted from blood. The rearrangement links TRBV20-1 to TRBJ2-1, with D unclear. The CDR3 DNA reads TGCAGTGCTCCCCAGGAAGGGCAGGCACAGTTCTTC. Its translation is CSAPQEGQAQFF.